This T cell receptor (beta chain) was identified in a study of yellow fever vaccine responses in identical twins. General observations from the study: Twins reportedly appeared to share part of their vaccine T cell response while keeping part individual.

Losses at the gene ends were 6 bases for V and 4 bases for J; bases not matched to a gene: 18. Germline V lookup: CDR1 SGHAT, CDR2 FQNNGV. The CDR3 loop spans 19 amino acids. This clonotype was seen more than once but under ten times. Its cognate antigen is unknown. In TCRdb, the RT-PCR reads were re-called with MiXCR into one record per CDR3 protein. This sample yields just under 3,500 distinct CDR3 sequences, of which approximately 81% are seen a single time; 2.7% belongs to the top ten. This receptor was obtained from a woman between 18 and 29 years old who received the yellow fever vaccine. The chain is built from TRBV11-2 and TRBJ2-3, with 11 bases matching TRBD2. Specimen: T cells from blood (PBMCs), unsorted or a sorted subset (not recorded which), collected before or after yellow fever vaccination (not recorded which). CDR3 sequence: CASSTEGTSGVRRADTQYF. DNA of the CDR3: TGTGCCAGCAGTACGGAAGGGACTAGCGGAGTGAGACGGGCAGATACGCAGTATTTT.